This T cell receptor (beta chain) was recorded in a study of T cells in Graves' hyperthyroidism and ophthalmopathy. Study-wide points: Peripheral blood also featured most of the thyroid clonotypes expanded above 0.001. Ophthalmopathy and stable hyperthyroidism were separated by a 13 V-J model.

Disease duration under 2 months; hyperthyroidism patients were aged 18 to 65. PBMCs stemmed from more than 7.5 ml fresh peripheral blood. V shed 9 bases and J shed 5 bases, with 20 bases lying between them. This CDR3 has 14 residues. Germline CDR1 reads LNHDA; CDR2 reads SQIVND (reference sequence). There were TCR beta CDR3 regions amplified from RNA transcripts. Using the HTBI primer set, a first-round RT-PCR was run on the TCR CDR3. TCRdb re-called the multiplex PCR reads with MiXCR, one entry per CDR3 protein. The table lists some 800,000 distinct CDR3 sequences, around 38% of them singletons. In regard to this clonotype: Its antigen is unidentified.

V gene TRBV19 combines with J gene TRBJ2-7; no reliable D call. The sequencing sample was made of blood. This sequence was found in a man younger than 35 with Graves' hyperthyroidism. DNA of the CDR3: TGTGCCAGCAGTTTGTTGGGGTTGGGCCACGAGCAGTACTTC. Amino acid sequence: CASSLLGLGHEQYF.